The sample holds one count of the clone carrying this TCR beta chain. Its antigen is not known. The CDR3 totals 16 residues. Trimming shortened V by 6 bases and J by 1 base, and 15 bases separated the two germline ends. Germline V gives CDR1 KGHSH, CDR2 LQKENI. These data belong to a study of OX40 agonist ivuxolimab in advanced cancers. TCRdb keeps only in-frame clones here, not all; method: immunoSEQ multiplex PCR. The table lists tens of thousands of clones, around nine tenths of them singletons. The study, taken as a whole, reports: CD4+ and CD8+ T cells in blood underwent clonal expansion by week 6 at 0.1 to 3.0 mg/kg.

The genes are TRBV18 and TRBJ2-2; weak D call: TRBD1 (5 bases). This receptor was taken from an adult with an advanced solid tumor such as melanoma, head and neck, liver or kidney cancer. Sample: CD4+ or CD8+ T cells sorted from blood, taken in a trial of the OX40 agonist ivuxolimab. The CDR3: CASSLVGVGNTGELFF. The CDR3 region has the DNA TGTGCCAGCTCCCTCGTAGGGGTCGGGAACACCGGGGAGCTGTTTTTT.